This paragraph reports one T cell receptor (beta chain). CDR1 is WSHSY, CDR2 SAAADI, per germline. The CDR3 spans 17 residues. Trimming took 4 bases from V and 2 from J; bases not matched to a gene: 10. Single viable CD3+CD4+CD8-CD45RO+ cells were sorted as the memory CD4+ T cells. The sample belongs to a study of memory CD4+ T cells and cytomegalovirus serostatus. Using immunoSEQ multiplex PCR, the repertoire was profiled, and TCRdb retains in-frame clones only, with some absent. The sample lists some 80,000 clones; 80% were seen once. Sequencing was done on a sample of memory CD4+ T cells from blood. The chain employs TRBV10-2 and TRBJ2-7; 11 nucleotides line up with TRBD2. This clonotype originated in an adult in good health and CMV-seronegative. CDR3 region: CASSVAGGPFEAYEQYF. Written as DNA, the CDR3 is TGCGCCAGCAGTGTAGCGGGGGGGCCCTTCGAAGCCTACGAGCAGTACTTC.